The 4 T cell receptor beta chains given below trace back to one sample, sequenced in a study of prognosis after radiotherapy for stage I lung cancer. Two rounds of multiplex PCR amplified TCR beta CDR3 from genomic DNA. Amplification during the initial PCR round employed primers specific to each TRBV and TRBJ gene. TCRdb redid the calling of the multiplex PCR reads with MiXCR, one entry per CDR3 protein. The sample lists more than 30,000 distinct CDR3 sequences; approximately 39% were seen once. This specimen was PBMCs, taken before or after stereotactic body radiation therapy (not recorded which). Source of these receptors: a donor older than 45 with non-small cell lung cancer.

The CDR3 coding sequence is TGTGCCAGCAGTTCTACCCCGGGACAGGGTTCGATCTATGGCTACACCTTC. It yields the protein CASSSTPGQGSIYGYTF. The V and J genes are TRBV27 and TRBJ1-2; TRBD1 agrees at 9 bases. CDR1 is MNHEY and CDR2 is SMNVEV in the germline V gene (reference sequence). The V gene end was trimmed by 4 bases and the J gene end by 4 bases; junction bases not matched to a gene: 13. CDR3 length: 17 amino acids.

In this sample, this clonotype is medium-sized. Here the CDR3 DNA reads TGTGCCAGCAGTTCCTCCGGGACAGTCGTCAGGTTGGCCGGGGAGCTGTTTTTT. Amino acids: CASSSSGTVVRLAGELFF. The V and J genes are TRBV27 and TRBJ2-2, with 7 bases lining up with TRBD1. Looked up from germline, CDR1 is MNHEY and CDR2 is SMNVEV (reference sequence). This CDR3 is built from 18 residues. Losses at the gene ends were 4 bases for V and 6 bases for J; bases not matched to a gene: 17.

This clonotype has more than one count but fewer than ten. The chain carries TRBV6-1 and TRBJ2-7; 8 nucleotides align to TRBD2. The CDR3 runs 15 residues. Germline values: CDR1 MNHNS, CDR2 SASEGT. V was clipped by 5 bases and J by 0 bases; unmatched bases: 6. Here the CDR3 reads CASSRSGGYSYEQYF. DNA of the CDR3: TGTGCCAGCAGTCGCTCGGGGGGGTACTCCTACGAGCAGTACTTC.

Turning to this clonotype: A far larger clone is off by one base, so a read error is likely. The V gene is TRBV6-1, the J gene TRBJ2-3; TRBD2 matches at 8 bases. Germline lookup yields CDR1 MNHNS and CDR2 SASEGT. The CDR3 is 16 residues long. V lost 3 bases, J lost 2 bases, and 7 bases stayed unmatched. For the CDR3, the DNA is TGTGCCAGCAGTGACTCGGGAGGGTGTCCCACAGATACGCAGTATTTT. This translates into CASSDSGGCPTDTQYF.